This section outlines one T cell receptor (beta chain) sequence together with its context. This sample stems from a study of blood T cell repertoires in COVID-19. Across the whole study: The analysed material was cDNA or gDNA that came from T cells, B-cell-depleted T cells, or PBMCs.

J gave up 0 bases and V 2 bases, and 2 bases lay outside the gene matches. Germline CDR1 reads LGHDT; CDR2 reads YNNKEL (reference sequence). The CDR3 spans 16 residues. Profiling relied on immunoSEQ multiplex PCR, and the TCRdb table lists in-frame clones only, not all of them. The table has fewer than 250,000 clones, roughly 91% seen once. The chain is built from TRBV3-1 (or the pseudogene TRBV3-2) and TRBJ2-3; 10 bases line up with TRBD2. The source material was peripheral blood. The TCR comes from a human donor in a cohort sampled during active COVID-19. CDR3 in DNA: TGTGCCAGCAGCCAATCACTAGCGGGGAGCACAGATACGCAGTATTTT. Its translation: CASSQSLAGSTDTQYF.